A single sample gave rise to the 4 T cell receptor beta chains below, sequenced in a study of blood T cells in healthy people across ages. Then a second PCR, running roughly 7 to 11 cycles, was carried out with a sample-barcoded 5' primer and a J-beta primer mix. TCRdb re-analysed the 5' RACE reads in MiXCR, keeping a single row per CDR3 protein. The sample includes roughly 1.9 million distinct CDR3 sequences, around 40% seen only once; the top ten take roughly 23%. Sequences were obtained from blood. The receptor set was obtained from a human donor in good health.

This clonotype has ten or more counts. The chain has TRBV20-1 and TRBJ2-1, with D uncertain. V was pared by 0 bases and J by 7 bases, with 22 bases between. CDR3 length: 17 amino acids. Germline CDR1 and CDR2: DFQATT and SNEGSKA (reference sequence). As DNA, the CDR3 is TGCAGTGCTAGAGACCCGACGGTGACACCAACTACAAATGAGCAGTTCTTC. Amino acid sequence: CSARDPTVTPTTNEQFF.

In this sample, this clonotype turned up a few times. This chain links TRBV6-5 with TRBJ1-2; no reliable D call. Trimming left V 0 bases short and J 6 bases short, with 17 bases between. Germline V gene sequence: CDR1 MNHEY, CDR2 SVGAGI. The CDR3 consists of 16 residues. DNA of the CDR3: TGTGCCAGCAGTTACTCGTACAGAACTGGGAAGCATGGCTACACCTTC. It yields the protein CASSYSYRTGKHGYTF.

This clonotype was observed a few times. Sequence at one end of the junction differs from germline and may be a read error. Here the CDR3 reads CASSLEGQPNGKLFF. The DNA of the CDR3 is TGTGCCAGCAGCTTGGAGGGACAGCCGAATGGAAAACTGTTTTTT. The rearrangement joins TRBV11-2 to TRBJ1-4; TRBD1 matches 7 bases. The length of the CDR3 is 15 residues. CDR1 is SGHAT, CDR2 FQNNGV, per germline.

The sample holds a few counts of this clonotype. The chain recombines TRBV12-3 or TRBV12-4 with TRBJ2-4; D is undetermined. The CDR3 covers 11 residues. V lost 2 bases, J lost 13 bases, and 9 bases lay in between. CDR3 in amino acids: CASSLHEEQYF. The CDR3 nucleotides read TGTGCCAGCAGTTTACATGAAGAGCAGTACTTC.